This T cell receptor (beta chain) was identified during a study of shared clonotypes between healthy human individuals. Whole-study findings and limits: Sorted-subset samples were not fully sequenced, rarefaction indicated.

Germline CDR1 is SGDLS and CDR2 is YYNGEE. The CDR3 is made up of 14 amino acids. J gave up 7 bases and V 2 bases, and 2 bases lay outside the gene matches. Produced via immunoSEQ multiplex PCR; TCRdb's table is partial and in-frame only. There are some 1,900,000 clones in the sample; about 95% occur only once, and 1.2% lies in the top ten. Concerning this clone: The antigen remains undetermined.

Naive CD8 cells comprised CD45RO-negative, CCR7-positively selected cells, excluding terminally differentiated effector memory CD45RA+ cells. The study drew all its donors from Caucasian adults living in Nashville, Tennessee. The rearrangement joins TRBV9 to TRBJ1-6; 8 nucleotides align to TRBD1. This receptor was taken from a man between 18 and 29 years old in good health. Sample: naive CD8+ T cells sorted from blood. The CDR3 sequence: CASSVDRDNSPLHF. CDR3 coding DNA: TGTGCCAGCAGCGTGGACAGGGACAATTCACCCCTCCACTTT.